This TCR beta chain comes out of a study of Ad26.COV2.S vaccination and SARS-CoV-2 variants listed by TCRdb under 2021. Regarding the research as a whole: Vaccine-arm donors were drawn from COV1001, a multicentre, randomized, double-blind, placebo-controlled phase I-IIa trial of Ad26.COV2.S in healthy adults. Ad26.COV2.S was administered intramuscularly at 5 x 10^10 or 1 x 10^11 viral particles, either as a single shot or as two shots given 56 days apart. The specificity and breadth of SARS-CoV-2-reactive T cell receptors after Ad26.COV2.S vaccination were assessed by TCRbeta repertoire sequencing. A total of 32 samples were included in the TCR-sequenced set, comprising approximately 20 Ad26.COV2.S vaccine recipients, 5 placebo recipients and 8 SARS-CoV-2 convalescent individuals. Trial participants were randomized into five groups of five, in which low-dose or high-dose Ad26.COV2.S was given once or twice, or placebo was given on both occasions. Blinding of investigators to trial group allocation was maintained during experiments and outcome assessment. The study at large found these results: Vaccine and placebo recipients had similar non-spike TCR breadth, a finding consistent with the vaccine containing only spike. Substantial breadth of spike-specific CD8+ and CD4+ T cell responses was reported after vaccination. It was noted by the authors that total T cell responses may have been underestimated by the TCR breadth and depth analyses. Compared with placebo recipients, Ad26.COV2.S recipients showed higher spike-specific TCR breadth (P = 0.0014). The study was not powered for comparison of responses between vaccine doses or regimens.

This clone was detected only a few times. The antigen it binds to is not known. Base qualities are not provided; no much larger clone lies one nucleotide away. The immunoSEQ Assay was the method used to sequence TCRbeta CDR3 regions. After extraction, genomic DNA underwent amplification by bias-controlled multiplex PCR, followed by high-throughput sequencing. As for the authors' bioinformatics: To quantify the absolute abundance of every unique TCRbeta CDR3 region, sequences were collapsed and filtered. T cell fraction was estimated by normalizing TCRbeta template counts to usable DNA, which was measured by amplifying reference genes present in all nucleated cells. Repertoire TCRs were annotated as SARS-CoV-2-specific when V gene, CDR3 amino acid sequence and J gene were exactly matched to a known reactive TCR set. MIRA supplied the reference SARS-CoV-2 TCR set, which was filtered for enrichment in COVID-19-positive ImmuneCODE repertoires so that public or cross-reactive TCRs were removed. Drawing on the MIRA antigens, annotated TCRs were analysed further at the level of specific ORF or position within ORF. Breadth was defined as annotated unique rearrangements over total unique productive rearrangements; depth was the summed frequency of those rearrangements. Two-sided Wilcoxon rank-sum tests were used to compare TCR breadth between groups. TCRdb took this table from immuneACCESS and kept in-frame rearrangements with V and J called. Such tables lack part of the clones; where checked against another copy, unresolved V genes explain under half of the gap, and the rest is unexplained. D and trimming come from the DNA, and the V and J calls and clone size come from that table. This sample lists some 320,000 clones; over 80% were detected once. The ten largest clones add up to 2% to 2.5% of the sample.

The sample's treatment or condition label is to be understood as: around 19 received Ad26.COV2.S at low or high dose, single or two shots; 5 received placebo; per-sample allocation not given. For vaccine and placebo recipients, the sequenced repertoires came from samples collected on day 63 after the first injection. Cohort 1b enrolled roughly 25 adults aged 18-55 years at a single site in Boston, USA, between 29 July and 7 August 2020. As a vaccine, Ad26.COV2.S was a replication-incompetent adenovirus type 26 vector that expressed a prefusion-stabilized SARS-CoV-2 spike protein derived from the original Wuhan strain. This sequence originates from a person aged 18-65 years who received the Ad26.COV2.S COVID-19 vaccine or a placebo. The input for sequencing was peripheral blood, taken in a trial of Ad26.COV2.S vaccine versus placebo.

The CDR3 protein is CAWAPRDRGYEQYF. The nucleotide sequence is TGTGCCTGGGCCCCTAGGGACAGGGGCTACGAGCAGTACTTC. The V gene is TRBV30 and the J gene is TRBJ2-7, and TRBD1 matches 10 of the central bases. The germline V gene encodes CDR1 GTSNPN and CDR2 SVGIG (reference sequence). The CDR3 runs 14 amino acids, cysteine and phenylalanine included. The sequence is cut down to CDR3 DNA, 42 bases in frame from base 1. Trimming removed 5 bases from V and 3 bases from J; the gene matches leave 7 bases unexplained.